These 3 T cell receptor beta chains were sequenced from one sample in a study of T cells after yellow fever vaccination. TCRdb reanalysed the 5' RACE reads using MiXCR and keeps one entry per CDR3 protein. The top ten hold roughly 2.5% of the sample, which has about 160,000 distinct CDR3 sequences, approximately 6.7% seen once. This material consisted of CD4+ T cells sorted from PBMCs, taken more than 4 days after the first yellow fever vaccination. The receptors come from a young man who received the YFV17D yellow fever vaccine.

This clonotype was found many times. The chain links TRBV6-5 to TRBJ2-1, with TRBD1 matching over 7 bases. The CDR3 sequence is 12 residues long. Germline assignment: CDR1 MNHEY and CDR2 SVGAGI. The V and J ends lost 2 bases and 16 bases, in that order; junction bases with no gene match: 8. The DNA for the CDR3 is TGTGCCAGCAGTTACCAACAGGGGCCCAACTTCTTC. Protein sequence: CASSYQQGPNFF.

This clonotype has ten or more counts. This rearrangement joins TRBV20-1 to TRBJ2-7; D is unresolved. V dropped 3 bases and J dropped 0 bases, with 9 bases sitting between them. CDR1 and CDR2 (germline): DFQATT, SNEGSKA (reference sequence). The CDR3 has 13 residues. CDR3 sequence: CSASGQNSYEQYF. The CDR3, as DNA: TGCAGTGCTAGTGGCCAGAACTCCTACGAGCAGTACTTC.

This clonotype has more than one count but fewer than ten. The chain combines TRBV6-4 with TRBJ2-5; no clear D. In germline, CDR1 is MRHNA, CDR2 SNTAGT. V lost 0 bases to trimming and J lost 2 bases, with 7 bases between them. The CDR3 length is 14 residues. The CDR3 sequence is CASSDSGQQETQYF. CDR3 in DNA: TGTGCCAGCAGTGACTCGGGCCAGCAAGAGACCCAGTACTTC.